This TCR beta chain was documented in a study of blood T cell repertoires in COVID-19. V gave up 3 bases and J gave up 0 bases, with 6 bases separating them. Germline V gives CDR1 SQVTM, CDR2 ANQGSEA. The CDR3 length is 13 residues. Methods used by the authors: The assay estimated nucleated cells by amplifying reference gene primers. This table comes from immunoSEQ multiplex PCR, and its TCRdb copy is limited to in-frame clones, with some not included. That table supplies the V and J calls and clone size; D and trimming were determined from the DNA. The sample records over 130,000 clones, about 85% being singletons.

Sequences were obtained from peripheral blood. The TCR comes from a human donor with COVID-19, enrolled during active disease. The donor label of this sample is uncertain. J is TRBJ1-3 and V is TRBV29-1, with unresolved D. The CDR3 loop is CSVDGSSGNTIYF. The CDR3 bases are TGCAGCGTTGATGGGAGCTCTGGAAACACCATATATTTT. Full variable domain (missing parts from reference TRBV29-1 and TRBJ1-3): SAVISQKPSRDICQRGTSLTIQCQVDSQVTMMFWYRQQPGQSLTLIATANQGSEATYESGFVIDKFPISRPNLTFSTLTVSNMSPEDSSIYLCSVDGSSGNTIYFGEGSWLTVV.